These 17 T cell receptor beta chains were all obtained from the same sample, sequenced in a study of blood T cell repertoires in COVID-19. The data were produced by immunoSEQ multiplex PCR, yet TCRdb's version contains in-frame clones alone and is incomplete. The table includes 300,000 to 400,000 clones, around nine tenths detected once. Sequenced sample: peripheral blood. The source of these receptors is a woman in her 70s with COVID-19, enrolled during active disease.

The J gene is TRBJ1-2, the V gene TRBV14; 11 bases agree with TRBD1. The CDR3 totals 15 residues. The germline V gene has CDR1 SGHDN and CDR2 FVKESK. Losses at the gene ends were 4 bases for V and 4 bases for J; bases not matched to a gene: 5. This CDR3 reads CASSPLGTGGYGYTF. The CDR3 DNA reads TGTGCCAGCAGCCCCCTAGGGACAGGGGGCTATGGCTACACCTTC.

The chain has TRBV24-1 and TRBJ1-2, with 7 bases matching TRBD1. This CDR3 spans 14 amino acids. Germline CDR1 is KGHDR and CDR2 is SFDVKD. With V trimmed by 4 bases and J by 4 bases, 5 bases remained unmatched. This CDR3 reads CATSEGTVLYGYTF. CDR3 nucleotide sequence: TGTGCCACCAGTGAAGGGACAGTCCTCTATGGCTACACCTTC.

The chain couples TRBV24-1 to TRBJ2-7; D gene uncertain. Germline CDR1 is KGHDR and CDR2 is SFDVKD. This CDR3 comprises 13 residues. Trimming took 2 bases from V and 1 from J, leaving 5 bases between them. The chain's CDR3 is CATSDWQSYEQYF. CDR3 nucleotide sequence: TGTGCCACCAGTGATTGGCAGTCCTACGAGCAGTACTTC.

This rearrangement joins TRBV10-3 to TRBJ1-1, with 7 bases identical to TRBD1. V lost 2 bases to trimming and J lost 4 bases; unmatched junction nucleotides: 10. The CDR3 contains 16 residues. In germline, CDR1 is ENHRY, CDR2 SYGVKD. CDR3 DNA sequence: TGTGCCATCAGTGAGCCGCTCCAGGGGGAGGTCACTGAAGCTTTCTTT. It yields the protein CAISEPLQGEVTEAFF.

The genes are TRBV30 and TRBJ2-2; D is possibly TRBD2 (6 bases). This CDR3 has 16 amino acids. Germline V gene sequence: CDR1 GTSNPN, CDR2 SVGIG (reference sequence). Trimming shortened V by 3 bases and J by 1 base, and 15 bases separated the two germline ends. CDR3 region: CAWRAKGGVNTGELFF. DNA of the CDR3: TGTGCCTGGAGGGCAAAGGGCGGGGTGAACACCGGGGAGCTGTTTTTT.

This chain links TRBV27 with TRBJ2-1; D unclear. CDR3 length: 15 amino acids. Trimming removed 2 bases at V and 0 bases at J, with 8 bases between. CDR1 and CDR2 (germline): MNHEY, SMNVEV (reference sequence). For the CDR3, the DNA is TGTGCCAGCAGTTTAGGGTGGAGCTCCTACAATGAGCAGTTCTTC. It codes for CASSLGWSSYNEQFF.

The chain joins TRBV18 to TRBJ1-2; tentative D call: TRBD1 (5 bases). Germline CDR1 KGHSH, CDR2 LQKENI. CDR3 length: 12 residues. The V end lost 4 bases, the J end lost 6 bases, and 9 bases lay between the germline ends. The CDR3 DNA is TGTGCCAGCTCACGGGGCTTGGATGGCTACACCTTC. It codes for CASSRGLDGYTF.

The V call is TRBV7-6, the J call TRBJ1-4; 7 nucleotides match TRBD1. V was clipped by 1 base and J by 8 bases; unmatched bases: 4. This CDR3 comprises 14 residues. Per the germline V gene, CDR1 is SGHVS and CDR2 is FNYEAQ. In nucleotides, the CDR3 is TGTGCCAGCAGCTTAGAGGGGGCTGGGGAAAAACTGTTTTTT. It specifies CASSLEGAGEKLFF.

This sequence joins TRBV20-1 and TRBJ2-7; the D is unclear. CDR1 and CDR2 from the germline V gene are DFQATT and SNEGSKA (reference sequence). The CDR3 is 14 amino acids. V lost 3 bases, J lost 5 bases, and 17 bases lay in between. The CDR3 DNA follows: TGCAGTGCTAGTGACCGGTCGACTGCCGACGAGCAGTACTTC. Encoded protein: CSASDRSTADEQYF.

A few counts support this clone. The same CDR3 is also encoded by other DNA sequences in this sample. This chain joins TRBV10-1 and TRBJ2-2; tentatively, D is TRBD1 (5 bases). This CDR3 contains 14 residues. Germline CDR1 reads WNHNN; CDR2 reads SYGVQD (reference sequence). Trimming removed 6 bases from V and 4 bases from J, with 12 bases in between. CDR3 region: CASSQGAGTGELFF. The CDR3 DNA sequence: TGCGCCAGCAGCCAGGGTGCCGGCACCGGGGAGCTGTTTTTT.

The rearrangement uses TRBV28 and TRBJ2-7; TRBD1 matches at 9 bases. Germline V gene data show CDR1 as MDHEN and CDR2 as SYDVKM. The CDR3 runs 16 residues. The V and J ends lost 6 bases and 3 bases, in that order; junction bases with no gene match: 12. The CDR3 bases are TGTGCCAGCAGCCCCGGGACAGGGAAAGGAAACTACGAGCAGTACTTC. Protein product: CASSPGTGKGNYEQYF.

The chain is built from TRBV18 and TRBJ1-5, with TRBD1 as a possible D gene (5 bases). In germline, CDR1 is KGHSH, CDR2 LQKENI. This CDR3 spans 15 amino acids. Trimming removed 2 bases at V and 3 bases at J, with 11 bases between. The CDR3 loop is CASSPGTANNQPQHF. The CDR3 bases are TGTGCCAGCTCACCAGGGACTGCCAACAATCAGCCCCAGCATTTT.

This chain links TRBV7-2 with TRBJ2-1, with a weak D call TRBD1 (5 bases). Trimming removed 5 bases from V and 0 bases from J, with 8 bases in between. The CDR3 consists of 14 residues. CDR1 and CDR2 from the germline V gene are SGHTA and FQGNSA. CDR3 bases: TGTGCCAGCAGCCCCCAGGGCTCCTACAATGAGCAGTTCTTC. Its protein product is CASSPQGSYNEQFF.

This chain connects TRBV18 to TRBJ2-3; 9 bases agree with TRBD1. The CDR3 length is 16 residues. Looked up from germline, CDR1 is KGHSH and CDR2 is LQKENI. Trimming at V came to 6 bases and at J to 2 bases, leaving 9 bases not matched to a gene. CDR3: CASSLRGQGYTDTQYF. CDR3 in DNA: TGTGCCAGCTCCCTTCGGGGACAGGGCTACACAGATACGCAGTATTTT. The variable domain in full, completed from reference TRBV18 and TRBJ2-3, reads NAGVMQNPRHLVRRRGQEARLRCSPMKGHSHVYWYRQLPEEGLKFMVYLQKENIIDESGMPKERFSAEFPKEGPSILRIQQVVRGDSAAYFCASSLRGQGYTDTQYFGPGTRLTVL.

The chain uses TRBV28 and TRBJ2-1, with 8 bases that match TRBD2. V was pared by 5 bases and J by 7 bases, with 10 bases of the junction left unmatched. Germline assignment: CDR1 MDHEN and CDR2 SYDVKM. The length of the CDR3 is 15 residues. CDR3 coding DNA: TGTGCCAGCAGTGTTTCTAGCGGGCCTGGAAATGAGCAGTTCTTC. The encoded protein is CASSVSSGPGNEQFF.

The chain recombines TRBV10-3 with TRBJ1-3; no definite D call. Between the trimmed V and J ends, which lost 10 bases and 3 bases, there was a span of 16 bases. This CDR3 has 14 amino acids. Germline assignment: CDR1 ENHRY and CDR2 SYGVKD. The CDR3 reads CATGRGGDGNTIYF. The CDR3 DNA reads TGTGCCACCGGGCGGGGAGGCGATGGAAACACCATATATTTT.

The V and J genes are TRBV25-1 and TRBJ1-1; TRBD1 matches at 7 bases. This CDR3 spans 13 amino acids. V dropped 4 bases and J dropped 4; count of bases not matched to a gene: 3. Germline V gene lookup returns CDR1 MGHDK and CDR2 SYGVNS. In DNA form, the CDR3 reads TGTGCCAGCAGTGTAGGGGGCGGCACTGAAGCTTTCTTT. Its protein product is CASSVGGGTEAFF. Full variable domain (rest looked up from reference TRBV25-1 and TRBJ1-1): EADIYQTPRYLVIGTGKKITLECSQTMGHDKMYWYQQDPGMELHLIHYSYGVNSTEKGDLSSESTVSRIRTEHFPLTLESARPSHTSQYLCASSVGGGTEAFFGQGTRLTVV.